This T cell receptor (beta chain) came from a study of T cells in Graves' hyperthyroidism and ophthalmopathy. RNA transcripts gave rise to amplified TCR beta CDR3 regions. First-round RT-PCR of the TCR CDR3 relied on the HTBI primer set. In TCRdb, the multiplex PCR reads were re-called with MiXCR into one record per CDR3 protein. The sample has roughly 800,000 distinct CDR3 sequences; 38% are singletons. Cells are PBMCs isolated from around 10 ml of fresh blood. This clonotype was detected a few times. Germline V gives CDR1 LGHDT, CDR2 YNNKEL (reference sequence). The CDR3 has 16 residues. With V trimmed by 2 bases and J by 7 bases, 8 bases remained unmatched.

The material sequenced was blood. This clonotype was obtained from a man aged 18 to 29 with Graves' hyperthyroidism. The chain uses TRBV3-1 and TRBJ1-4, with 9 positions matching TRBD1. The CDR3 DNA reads TGTGCCAGCAGCCAATCGGCCGGGACAGGGAGTGAAAAACTGTTTTTT. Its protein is CASSQSAGTGSEKLFF.